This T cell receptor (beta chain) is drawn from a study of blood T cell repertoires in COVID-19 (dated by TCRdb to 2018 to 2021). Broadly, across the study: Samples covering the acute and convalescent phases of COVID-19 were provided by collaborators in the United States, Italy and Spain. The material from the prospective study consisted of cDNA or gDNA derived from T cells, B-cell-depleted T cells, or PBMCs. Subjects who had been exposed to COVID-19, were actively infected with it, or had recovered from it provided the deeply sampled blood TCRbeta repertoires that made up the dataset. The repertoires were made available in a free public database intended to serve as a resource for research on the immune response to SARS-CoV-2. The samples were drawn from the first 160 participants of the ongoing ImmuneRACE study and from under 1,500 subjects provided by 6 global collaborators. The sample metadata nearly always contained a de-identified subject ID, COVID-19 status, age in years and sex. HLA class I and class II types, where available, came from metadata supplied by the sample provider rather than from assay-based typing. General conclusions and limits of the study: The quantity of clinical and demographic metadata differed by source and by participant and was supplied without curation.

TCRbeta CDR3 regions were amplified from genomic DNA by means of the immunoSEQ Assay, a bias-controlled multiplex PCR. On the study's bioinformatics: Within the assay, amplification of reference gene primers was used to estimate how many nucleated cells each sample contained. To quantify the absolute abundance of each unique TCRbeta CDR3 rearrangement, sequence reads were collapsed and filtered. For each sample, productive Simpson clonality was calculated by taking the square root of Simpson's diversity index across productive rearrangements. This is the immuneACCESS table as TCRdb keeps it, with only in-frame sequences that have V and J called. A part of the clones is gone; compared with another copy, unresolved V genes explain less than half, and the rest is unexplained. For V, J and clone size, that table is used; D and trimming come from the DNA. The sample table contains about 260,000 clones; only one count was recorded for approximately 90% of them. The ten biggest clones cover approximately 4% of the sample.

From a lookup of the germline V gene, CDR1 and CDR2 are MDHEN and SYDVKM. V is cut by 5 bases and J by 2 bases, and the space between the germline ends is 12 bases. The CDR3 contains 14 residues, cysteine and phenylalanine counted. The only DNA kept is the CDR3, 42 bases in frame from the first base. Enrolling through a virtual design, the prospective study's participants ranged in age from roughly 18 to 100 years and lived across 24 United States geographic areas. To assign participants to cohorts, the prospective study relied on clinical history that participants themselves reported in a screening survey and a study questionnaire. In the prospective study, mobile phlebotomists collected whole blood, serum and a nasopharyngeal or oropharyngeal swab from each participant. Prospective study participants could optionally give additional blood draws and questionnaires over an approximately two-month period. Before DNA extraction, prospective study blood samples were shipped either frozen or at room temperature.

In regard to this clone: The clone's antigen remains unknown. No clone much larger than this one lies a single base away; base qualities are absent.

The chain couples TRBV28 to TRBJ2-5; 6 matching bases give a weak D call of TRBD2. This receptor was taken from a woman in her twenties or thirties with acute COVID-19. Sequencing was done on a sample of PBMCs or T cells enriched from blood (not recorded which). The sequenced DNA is TGTGCCAGCAGTGGGAAGGGACTTCAAGAGACCCAGTACTTC. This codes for CASSGKGLQETQYF.